The 3 T cell receptor beta chains below all came from one sample that was sequenced in a study of blood T cell repertoires in COVID-19. Clones were read by immunoSEQ multiplex PCR, and TCRdb kept only the in-frame ones, dropping some. The sample consists of hundreds of thousands of clones, around 88% of them appearing once. Specimen: peripheral blood. These receptors were collected from a woman aged 45-59 years with COVID-19, enrolled during active disease.

The CDR3 sequence: CASSDRDRDTGELFF. The CDR3 region has the DNA TGTGCCAGCAGCGACCGGGACAGGGATACCGGGGAGCTGTTTTTT. The chain employs TRBV9 and TRBJ2-2, with TRBD1 matching over 9 bases. Germline V gives CDR1 SGDLS, CDR2 YYNGEE. V was clipped by 3 bases and J by 5 bases; unmatched bases: 5. CDR3 length: 15 amino acids.

The CDR3 DNA sequence: TGCGCCAGCCGGGGGTGGAGGGATTTGGGGCCCCAGCATTTT. It translates to CASRGWRDLGPQHF. The V gene is TRBV23-1, the J gene TRBJ1-5; TRBD1 is a possible D gene (5 bases). TRBV23-1 is reported as an ORF; its role is uncertain. Trimming left V 8 bases short and J 9 bases short, with 20 bases between. The CDR3 has 14 amino acids.

The chain links TRBV11-2 to TRBJ1-1; possible D gene TRBD1, 5 bases. CDR3 length: 12 residues. V was shortened by 1 base and J by 6 bases, with 6 bases between the two germline ends. Germline assignment: CDR1 SGHAT and CDR2 FQNNGV. In DNA, the CDR3 is TGTGCCAGCAGCTTAGTACAGGCTGAAGCTTTCTTT. Residues: CASSLVQAEAFF. The whole variable domain, filled in from reference TRBV11-2 and TRBJ1-1, reads EAGVAQSPRYKIIEKRQSVAFWCNPISGHATLYWYQQILGQGPKLLIQFQNNGVVDDSQLPKDRFSAERLKGVDSTLKIQPAKLEDSAVYLCASSLVQAEAFFGQGTRLTVV.